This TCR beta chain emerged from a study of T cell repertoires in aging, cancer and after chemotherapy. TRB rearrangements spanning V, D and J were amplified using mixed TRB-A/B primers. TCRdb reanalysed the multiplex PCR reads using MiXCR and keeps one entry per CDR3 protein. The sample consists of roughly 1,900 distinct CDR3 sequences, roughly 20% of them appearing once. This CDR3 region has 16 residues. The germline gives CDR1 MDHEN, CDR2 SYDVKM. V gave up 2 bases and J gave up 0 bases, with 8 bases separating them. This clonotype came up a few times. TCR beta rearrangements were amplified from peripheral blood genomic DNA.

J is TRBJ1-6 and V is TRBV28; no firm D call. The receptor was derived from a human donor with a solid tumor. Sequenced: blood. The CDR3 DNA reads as TGTGCCAGCAGTTTAGTCGCAGCCTCCTATAATTCACCCCTCCACTTT. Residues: CASSLVAASYNSPLHF. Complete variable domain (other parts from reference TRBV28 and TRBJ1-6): DVKVTQSSRYLVKRTGEKVFLECVQDMDHENMFWYRQDPGLGLRLIYFSYDVKMKEKGDIPEGYSVSREKKERFSLILESASTNQTSMYLCASSLVAASYNSPLHFGNGTRLTVT.